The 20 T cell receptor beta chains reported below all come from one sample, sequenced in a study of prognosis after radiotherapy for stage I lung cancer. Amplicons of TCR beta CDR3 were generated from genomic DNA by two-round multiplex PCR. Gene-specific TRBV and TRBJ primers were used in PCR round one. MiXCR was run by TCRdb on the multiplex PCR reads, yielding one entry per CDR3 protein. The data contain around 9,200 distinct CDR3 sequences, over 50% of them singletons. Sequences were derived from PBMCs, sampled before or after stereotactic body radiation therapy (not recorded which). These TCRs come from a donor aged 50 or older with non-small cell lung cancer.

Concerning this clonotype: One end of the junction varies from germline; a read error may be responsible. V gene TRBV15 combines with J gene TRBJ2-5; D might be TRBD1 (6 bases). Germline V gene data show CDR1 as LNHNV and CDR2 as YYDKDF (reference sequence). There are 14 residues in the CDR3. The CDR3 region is CATTRQVAGETQYF. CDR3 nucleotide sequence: TGTGCCACCACCAGACAGGTGGCAGGGGAGACCCAGTACTTC. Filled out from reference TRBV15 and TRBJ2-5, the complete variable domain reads DAMVIQNPRYQVTQFGKPVTLSCSQTLNHNVMYWYQQKSSQAPKLLFHYYDKDFNNEADTPDNFQSRRPNTSFCFLDIRSPGLGDTAMYLCATTRQVAGETQYFGPGTRLLVL.

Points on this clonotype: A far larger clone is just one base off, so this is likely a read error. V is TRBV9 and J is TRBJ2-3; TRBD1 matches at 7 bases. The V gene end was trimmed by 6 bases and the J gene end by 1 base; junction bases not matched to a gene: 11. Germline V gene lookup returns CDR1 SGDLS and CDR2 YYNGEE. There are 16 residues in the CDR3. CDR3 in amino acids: CASISQGEQGTDTQYF. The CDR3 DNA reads TGTGCCAGCATCAGCCAGGGGGAGCAAGGCACAGATACGCAGTATTTT.

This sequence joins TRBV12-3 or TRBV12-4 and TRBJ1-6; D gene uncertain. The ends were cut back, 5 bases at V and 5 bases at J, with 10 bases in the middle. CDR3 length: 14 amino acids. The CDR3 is CASSGSPNNSPLHF. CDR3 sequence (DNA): TGTGCCAGCAGTGGCAGCCCCAATAATTCACCCCTCCACTTT.

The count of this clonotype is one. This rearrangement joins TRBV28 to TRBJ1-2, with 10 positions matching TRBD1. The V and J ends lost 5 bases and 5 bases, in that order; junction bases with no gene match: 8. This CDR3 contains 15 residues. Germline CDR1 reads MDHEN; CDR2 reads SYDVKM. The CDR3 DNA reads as TGTGCCAGCAGTCCGACAGGGGGCAGGTCATATGGCTACACCTTC. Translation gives CASSPTGGRSYGYTF.

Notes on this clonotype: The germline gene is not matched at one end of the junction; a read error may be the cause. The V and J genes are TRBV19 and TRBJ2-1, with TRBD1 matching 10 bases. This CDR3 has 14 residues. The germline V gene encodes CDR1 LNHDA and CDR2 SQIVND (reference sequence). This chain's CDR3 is CASSRPGTGVGELF. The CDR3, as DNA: TGTGCCAGTAGTAGACCCGGGACAGGGGTCGGGGAGTTATTC.

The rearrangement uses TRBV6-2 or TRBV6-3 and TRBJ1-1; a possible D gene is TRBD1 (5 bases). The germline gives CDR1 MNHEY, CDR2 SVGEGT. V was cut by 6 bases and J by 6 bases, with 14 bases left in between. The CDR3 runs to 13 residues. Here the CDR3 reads CASRYSGHSEAFF. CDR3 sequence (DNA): TGTGCCAGCAGGTACAGCGGACACTCTGAAGCTTTCTTT.

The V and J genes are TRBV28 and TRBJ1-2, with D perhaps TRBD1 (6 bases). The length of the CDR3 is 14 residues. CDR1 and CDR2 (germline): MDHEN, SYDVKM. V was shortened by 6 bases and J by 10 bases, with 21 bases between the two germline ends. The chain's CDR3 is CASSHSIQGRDYTF. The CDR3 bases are TGTGCCAGCAGCCACAGCATACAGGGAAGGGACTACACCTTC.

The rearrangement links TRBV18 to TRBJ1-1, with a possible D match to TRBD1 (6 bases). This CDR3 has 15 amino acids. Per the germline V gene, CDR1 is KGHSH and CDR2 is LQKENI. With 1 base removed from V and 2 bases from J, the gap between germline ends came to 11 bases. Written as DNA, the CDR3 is TGTGCCAGCTCACCACTGGCACAGGGAAACACTGAAGCTTTCTTT. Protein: CASSPLAQGNTEAFF.

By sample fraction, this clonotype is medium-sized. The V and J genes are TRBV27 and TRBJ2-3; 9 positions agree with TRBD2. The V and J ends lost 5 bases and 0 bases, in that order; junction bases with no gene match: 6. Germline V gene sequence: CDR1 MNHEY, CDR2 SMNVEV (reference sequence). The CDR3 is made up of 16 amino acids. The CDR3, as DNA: TGTGCCAGCAGTCGGGCTAGCGGGGTTAGCACAGATACGCAGTATTTT. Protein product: CASSRASGVSTDTQYF.

CDR3: CASSTPLGAMNTEAFF. The CDR3 nucleotides read TGTGCCAGCAGTACCCCCCTTGGCGCCATGAACACTGAAGCTTTCTTT. The chain couples TRBV12-3 or TRBV12-4 to TRBJ1-1; D gene ambiguous. The V end lost 5 bases, the J end lost 0 bases, and 16 bases lay between the germline ends. This CDR3 has 16 amino acids.

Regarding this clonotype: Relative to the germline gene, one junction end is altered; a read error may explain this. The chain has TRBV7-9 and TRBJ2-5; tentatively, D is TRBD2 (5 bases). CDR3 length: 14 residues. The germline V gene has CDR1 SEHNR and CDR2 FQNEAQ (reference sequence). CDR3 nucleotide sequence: TGTGCCAGCAGCCTAGCCCGGGGCCAAGAGACCCAGTACTTC. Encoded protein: CASSLARGQETQYF.

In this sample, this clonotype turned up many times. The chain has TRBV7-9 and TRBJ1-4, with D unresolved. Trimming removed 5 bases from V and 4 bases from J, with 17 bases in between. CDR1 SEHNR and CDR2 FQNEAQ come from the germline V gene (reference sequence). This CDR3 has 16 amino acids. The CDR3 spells CASSVGNRAVNEKLFF. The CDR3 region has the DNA TGTGCCAGCAGCGTAGGCAATAGGGCCGTTAATGAAAAACTGTTTTTT.

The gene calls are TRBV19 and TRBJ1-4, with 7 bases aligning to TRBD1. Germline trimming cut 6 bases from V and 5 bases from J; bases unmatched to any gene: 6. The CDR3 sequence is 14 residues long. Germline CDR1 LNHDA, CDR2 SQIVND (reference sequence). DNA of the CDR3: TGTGCCAGTAGCGCGACAGGGCCAAATGAAAAACTGTTTTTT. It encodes CASSATGPNEKLFF.

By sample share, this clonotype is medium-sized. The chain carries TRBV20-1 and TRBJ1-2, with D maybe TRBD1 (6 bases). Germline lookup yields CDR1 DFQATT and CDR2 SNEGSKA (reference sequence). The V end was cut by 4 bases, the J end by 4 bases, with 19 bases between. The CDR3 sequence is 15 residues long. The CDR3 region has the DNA TGCAGTGCTATAAAGACAGGCGGCTCTGTCTATGGCTACACCTTC. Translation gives CSAIKTGGSVYGYTF.

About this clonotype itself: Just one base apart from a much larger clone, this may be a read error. CDR3 residues: CASSEGGGGAINQPQHF. The CDR3 coding sequence is TGTGCCAGCAGTGAAGGGGGGGGGGGGGCTATCAATCAGCCCCAGCATTTT. V is TRBV6-2 or TRBV6-3 and J is TRBJ1-5; a possible D gene is TRBD1 (6 bases). V was trimmed by 5 bases and J by 3 bases, leaving 20 bases between them. This CDR3 is 17 amino acids long. The germline V gene encodes CDR1 MNHEY and CDR2 SVGEGT.

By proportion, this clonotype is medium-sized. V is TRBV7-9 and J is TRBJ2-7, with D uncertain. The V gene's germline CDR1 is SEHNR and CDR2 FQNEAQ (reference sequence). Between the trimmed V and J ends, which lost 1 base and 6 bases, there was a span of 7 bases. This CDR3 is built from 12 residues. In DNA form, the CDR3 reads TGTGCCAGCAGCTTAGACGGACCCGAGCAGTACTTC. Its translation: CASSLDGPEQYF. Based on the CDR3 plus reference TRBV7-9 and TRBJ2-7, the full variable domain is DTGVSQNPRHKITKRGQNVTFRCDPISEHNRLYWYRQTLGQGPEFLTYFQNEAQLEKSRLLSDRFSAERPKGSFSTLEIQRTEQGDSAMYLCASSLDGPEQYFGPGTRLTVT.

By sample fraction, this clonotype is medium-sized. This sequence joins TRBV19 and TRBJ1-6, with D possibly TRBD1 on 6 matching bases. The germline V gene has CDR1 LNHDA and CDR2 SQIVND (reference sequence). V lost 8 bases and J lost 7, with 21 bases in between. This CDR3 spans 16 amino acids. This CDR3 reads CASRSRMGADNSPLHF. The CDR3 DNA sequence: TGTGCCAGTCGGTCTAGGATGGGGGCCGACAATTCACCCCTCCACTTT.

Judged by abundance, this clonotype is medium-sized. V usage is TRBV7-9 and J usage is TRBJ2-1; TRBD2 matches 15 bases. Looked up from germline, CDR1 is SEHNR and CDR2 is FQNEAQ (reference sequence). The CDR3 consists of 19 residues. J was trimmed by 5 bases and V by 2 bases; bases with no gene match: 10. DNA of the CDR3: TGTGCCAGCAGCTTAACGGGACTAGCGGGAGGCCTGAGGAACAATGAGCAGTTCTTC. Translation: CASSLTGLAGGLRNNEQFF.

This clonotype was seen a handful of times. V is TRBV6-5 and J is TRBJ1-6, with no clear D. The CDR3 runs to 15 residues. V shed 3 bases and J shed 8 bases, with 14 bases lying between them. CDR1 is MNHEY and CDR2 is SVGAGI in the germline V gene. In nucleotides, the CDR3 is TGTGCCAGCAGTTATGAGGGCTCTACCTATTCACCCCTCCACTTT. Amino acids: CASSYEGSTYSPLHF.

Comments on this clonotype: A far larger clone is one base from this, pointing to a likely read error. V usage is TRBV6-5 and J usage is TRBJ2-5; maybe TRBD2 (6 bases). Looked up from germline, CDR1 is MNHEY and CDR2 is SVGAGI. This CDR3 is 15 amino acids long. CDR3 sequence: CASRARGTYQDTQYF. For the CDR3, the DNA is TGTGCCAGCAGAGCACGGGGGACTTACCAAGATACCCAGTACTTC.